The rows below give T cell receptor beta chains drawn from one sample of a study of cytomegalovirus exposure and HLA in healthy donors. Some clones are missing from TCRdb's copy, which holds only in-frame ones; the method was immunoSEQ multiplex PCR. In the table there are some 200,000 clones, roughly 86% of which are singletons. The sample consisted of PBMCs. The source is a young man in good health and CMV-seropositive. Both conserved end residues are part of each CDR3. The D gene is left open where the match is weak.

NA | TRBJ2-7 | TRBV29-1 | 12 | CSVRQKSYEQYF | TGCAGCGTACGGCAGAAATCCTACGAGCAGTACTTC
NA | TRBJ2-3 | TRBV27 | 13 | CASGLYGTDTQYF | TGTGCCAGCGGCCTCTATGGCACAGATACGCAGTATTTT
NA | TRBJ2-3 | TRBV30 | 11 | CAWSPQDTQYF | TGTGCCTGGAGTCCACAAGATACGCAGTATTTT
NA | TRBJ1-1 | TRBV29-1 | 13 | CSVGVGGDTEAFF | TGCAGCGTTGGGGTCGGGGGGGACACTGAAGCTTTCTTT
NA | TRBJ2-3 | TRBV6-1 | 15 | CASTEHTLGTDTQYF | TGTGCCAGCACCGAACACACGCTCGGCACAGATACGCAGTATTTT
NA | TRBJ2-7 | TRBV19 | 14 | CASSLPGLGNEQYF | TGTGCCAGTAGTCTCCCCGGGTTGGGGAACGAGCAGTACTTC
TRBD1 | TRBJ2-6 | TRBV5-4 | 19 | CASSLGSGTGVFGANVLTF | TGTGCCAGCAGCTTGGGGTCCGGGACAGGGGTATTTGGGGCCAACGTCCTGACTTTC
NA | TRBJ1-1 | TRBV14 | 14 | CASSEDHGGRRAFF | TGTGCCAGCAGCGAGGATCACGGGGGGCGTCGGGCTTTCTTT
NA | TRBJ2-1 | TRBV11-1 | 13 | CASSSTAYNEQFF | TGTGCCAGCAGCTCGACAGCGTACAATGAGCAGTTCTTC
TRBD2 | TRBJ2-3 | TRBV7-7 | 15 | CASSASPGGPDTQYF | TGTGCCAGCAGCGCAAGCCCGGGGGGGCCAGATACGCAGTATTTT
TRBD1 | TRBJ1-2 | TRBV4-1 | 15 | CASSQSDRANYGYTF | TGCGCCAGCAGCCAATCGGACAGGGCCAACTATGGCTACACCTTC
NA | TRBJ1-4 | TRBV4-3 | 15 | CASSQGTNSNEKLFF | TGCGCCAGCAGCCAAGGGACAAACTCCAATGAAAAACTGTTTTTT
NA | TRBJ2-5 | TRBV19 | 12 | CASGQGQETQYF | TGTGCCAGTGGGCAGGGGCAAGAGACCCAGTACTTC
TRBD2 | TRBJ2-3 | TRBV29-1 | 15 | CSVGLAGGRTDTQYF | TGCAGCGTTGGACTAGCGGGGGGGCGGACAGATACGCAGTATTTT
NA | TRBJ1-5 | TRBV27 | 14 | CASSLSGRGQPQHF | TGTGCCAGCAGTTTATCAGGGCGAGGTCAGCCCCAGCATTTT
NA | TRBJ2-5 | TRBV7-2 | 12 | CASSLRSETQYF | TGTGCCAGCAGCCTTCGATCAGAGACCCAGTACTTC
TRBD2 | TRBJ2-7 | TRBV19 | 15 | CASSIRTSGLYEQYF | TGTGCCAGTAGTATCCGGACTAGCGGTCTTTACGAGCAGTACTTC